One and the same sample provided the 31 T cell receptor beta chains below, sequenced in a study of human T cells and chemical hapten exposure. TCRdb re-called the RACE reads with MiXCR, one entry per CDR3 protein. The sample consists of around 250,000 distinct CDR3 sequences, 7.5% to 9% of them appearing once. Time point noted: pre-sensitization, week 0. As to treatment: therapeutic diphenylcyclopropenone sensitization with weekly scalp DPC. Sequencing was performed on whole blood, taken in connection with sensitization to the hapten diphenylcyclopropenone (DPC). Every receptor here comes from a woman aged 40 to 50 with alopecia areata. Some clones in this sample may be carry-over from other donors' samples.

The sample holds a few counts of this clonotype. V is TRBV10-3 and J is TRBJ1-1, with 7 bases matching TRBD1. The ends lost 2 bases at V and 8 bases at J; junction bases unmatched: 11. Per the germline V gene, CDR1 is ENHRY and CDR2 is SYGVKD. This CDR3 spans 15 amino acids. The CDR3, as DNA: TGTGCCATCAGTGAGACAAACAGGGGCCCCGGGGAAGCTTTCTTT. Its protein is CAISETNRGPGEAFF.

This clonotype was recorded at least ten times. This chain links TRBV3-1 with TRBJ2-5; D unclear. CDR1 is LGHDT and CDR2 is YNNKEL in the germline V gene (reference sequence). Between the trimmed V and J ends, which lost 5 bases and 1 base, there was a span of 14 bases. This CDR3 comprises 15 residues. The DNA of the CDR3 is TGTGCCAGCAGCTCAAATGTCAGATCCCAAGAGACCCAGTACTTC. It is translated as CASSSNVRSQETQYF.

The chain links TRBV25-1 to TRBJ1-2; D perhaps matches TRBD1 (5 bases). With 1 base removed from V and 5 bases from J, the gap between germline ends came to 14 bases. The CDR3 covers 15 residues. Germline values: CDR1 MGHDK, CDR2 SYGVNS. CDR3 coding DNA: TGTGCCAGCAGTGAATCGGGCAGGGAAAGTTATGGCTACACCTTC. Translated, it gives CASSESGRESYGYTF.

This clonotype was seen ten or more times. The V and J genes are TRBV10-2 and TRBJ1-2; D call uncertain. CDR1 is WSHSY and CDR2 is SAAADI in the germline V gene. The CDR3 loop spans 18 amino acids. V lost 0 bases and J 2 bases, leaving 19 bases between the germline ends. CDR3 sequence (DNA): TGCGCCAGCAGTGAGTCGTGGATCGGGCAGGCGGTAAACTATGGCTACACCTTC. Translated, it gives CASSESWIGQAVNYGYTF.

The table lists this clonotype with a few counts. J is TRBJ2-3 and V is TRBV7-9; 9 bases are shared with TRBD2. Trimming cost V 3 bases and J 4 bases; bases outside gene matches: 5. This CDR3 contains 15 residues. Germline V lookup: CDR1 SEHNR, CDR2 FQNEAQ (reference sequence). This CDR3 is CASSFYSGGADTQYF. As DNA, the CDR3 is TGTGCCAGCAGCTTCTATAGCGGGGGCGCAGATACGCAGTATTTT.

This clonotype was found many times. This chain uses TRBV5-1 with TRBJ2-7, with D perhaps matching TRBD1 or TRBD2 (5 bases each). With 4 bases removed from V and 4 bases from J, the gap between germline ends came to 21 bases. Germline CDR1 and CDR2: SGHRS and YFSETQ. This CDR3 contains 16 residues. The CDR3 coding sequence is TGCGCCAGCAGCCCCTACCTCGGGACGGGCTGGTACGAGCAGTACTTC. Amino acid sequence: CASSPYLGTGWYEQYF.

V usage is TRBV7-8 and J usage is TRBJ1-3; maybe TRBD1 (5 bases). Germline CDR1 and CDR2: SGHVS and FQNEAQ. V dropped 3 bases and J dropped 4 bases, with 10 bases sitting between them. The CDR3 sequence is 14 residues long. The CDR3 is CASSFQGVGNTIYF. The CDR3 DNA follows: TGTGCCAGCAGCTTTCAGGGTGTAGGAAACACCATATATTTT.

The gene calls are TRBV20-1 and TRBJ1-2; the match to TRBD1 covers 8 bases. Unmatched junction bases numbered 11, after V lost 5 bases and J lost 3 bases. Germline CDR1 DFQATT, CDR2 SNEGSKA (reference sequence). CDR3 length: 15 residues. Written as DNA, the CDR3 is TGCAGTGCTTACACCCCTACAGGGGGTGACTATGGCTACACCTTC. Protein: CSAYTPTGGDYGYTF.

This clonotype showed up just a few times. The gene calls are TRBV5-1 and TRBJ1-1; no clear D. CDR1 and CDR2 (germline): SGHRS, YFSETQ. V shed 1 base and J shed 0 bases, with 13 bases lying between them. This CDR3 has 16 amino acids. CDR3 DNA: TGCGCCAGCAGCTTGACCCCCTTGGGGTTGAACACTGAAGCTTTCTTT. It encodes CASSLTPLGLNTEAFF.

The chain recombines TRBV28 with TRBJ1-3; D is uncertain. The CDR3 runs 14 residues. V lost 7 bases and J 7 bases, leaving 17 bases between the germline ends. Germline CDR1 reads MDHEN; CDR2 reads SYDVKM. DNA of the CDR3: TGTGCCAGCACCCGCCGGGGTCTACTCAACACCATATATTTT. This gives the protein CASTRRGLLNTIYF. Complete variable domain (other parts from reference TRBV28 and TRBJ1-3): DVKVTQSSRYLVKRTGEKVFLECVQDMDHENMFWYRQDPGLGLRLIYFSYDVKMKEKGDIPEGYSVSREKKERFSLILESASTNQTSMYLCASTRRGLLNTIYFGEGSWLTVV.

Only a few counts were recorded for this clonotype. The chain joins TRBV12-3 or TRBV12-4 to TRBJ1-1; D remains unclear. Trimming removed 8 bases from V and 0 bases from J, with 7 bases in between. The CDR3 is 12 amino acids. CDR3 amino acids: CASLIMNTEAFF. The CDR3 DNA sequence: TGTGCCAGCCTGATCATGAACACTGAAGCTTTCTTT.

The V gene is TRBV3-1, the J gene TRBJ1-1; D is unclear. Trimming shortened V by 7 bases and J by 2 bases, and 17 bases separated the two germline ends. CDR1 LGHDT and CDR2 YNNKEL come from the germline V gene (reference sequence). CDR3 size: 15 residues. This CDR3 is CASNLRGGGNTEAFF. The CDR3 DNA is TGTGCCAGCAACCTAAGAGGAGGCGGAAACACTGAAGCTTTCTTT.

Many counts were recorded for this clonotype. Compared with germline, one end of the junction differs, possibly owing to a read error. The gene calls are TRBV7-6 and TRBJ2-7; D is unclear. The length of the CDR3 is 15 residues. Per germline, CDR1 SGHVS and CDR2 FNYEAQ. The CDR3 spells CASSVAPSSLREQYF. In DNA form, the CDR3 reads TGTGCCAGCAGCGTAGCCCCGAGCAGTTTAAGGGAGCAGTACTTC. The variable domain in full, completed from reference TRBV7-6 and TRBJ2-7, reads GAGVSQSPRYKVTKRGQDVALRCDPISGHVSLYWYRQALGQGPEFLTYFNYEAQQDKSGLPNDRFSAERPEGSISTLTIQRTEQRDSAMYRCASSVAPSSLREQYFGPGTRLTVT.

CDR3 DNA: TGTGCCAGCAGTTACTCAGGGGACAGCTCCTACGAGCAGTACTTC. As protein: CASSYSGDSSYEQYF. The chain has TRBV6-5 and TRBJ2-7; 7 nucleotides match TRBD1. This CDR3 is 15 amino acids long. CDR1 is MNHEY, CDR2 SVGAGI, per germline. With 0 bases clipped from V and 0 bases from J, the junction kept 2 bases outside the gene matches.

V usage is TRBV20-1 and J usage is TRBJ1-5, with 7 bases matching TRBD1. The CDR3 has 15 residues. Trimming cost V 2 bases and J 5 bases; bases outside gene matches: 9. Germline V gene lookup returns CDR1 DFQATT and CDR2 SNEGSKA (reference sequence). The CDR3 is CSARPNDRDHQPQHF. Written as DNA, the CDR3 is TGCAGTGCTAGACCCAACGACAGGGATCATCAGCCCCAGCATTTT.

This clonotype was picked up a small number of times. The CDR3 loop reads CASNGAGTDTQYF. DNA for the CDR3: TGTGCCAGCAACGGAGCGGGCACAGATACGCAGTATTTT. The V call is TRBV6-6, the J call TRBJ2-3, with D maybe TRBD2 (5 bases). The CDR3 runs to 13 residues. Trimming stripped 7 bases from V and 1 base from J, with 9 bases between. Germline CDR1 and CDR2: MNHNY and SVGAGI (reference sequence).

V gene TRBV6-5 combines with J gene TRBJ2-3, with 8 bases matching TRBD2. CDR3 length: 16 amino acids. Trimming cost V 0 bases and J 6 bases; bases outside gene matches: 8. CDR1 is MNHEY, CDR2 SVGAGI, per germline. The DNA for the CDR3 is TGTGCCAGCAGTTACTCGTTGGGACTAGGGATCGATACGCAGTATTTT. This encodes CASSYSLGLGIDTQYF.

The CDR3 sequence: CASSGWVLGGNEQFF. The CDR3 DNA follows: TGTGCCAGCAGCGGGTGGGTCCTAGGGGGGAATGAGCAGTTCTTC. The chain employs TRBV5-4 and TRBJ2-1; possibly TRBD1 or TRBD2 for D (6 bases each). This CDR3 is built from 15 residues. Germline V gene data show CDR1 as SGHNT and CDR2 as YYREEE (reference sequence). V was clipped by 4 bases and J by 7 bases, with 18 bases between them.

The CDR3 loop reads CASSTAVSWREFMVTDTQYF. For the CDR3, the DNA is TGTGCCAGCAGCACGGCGGTCTCTTGGCGGGAGTTCATGGTTACAGATACGCAGTATTTT. The chain joins TRBV13 to TRBJ2-3, with TRBD2 matching 7 bases. CDR1 and CDR2 (germline): PRHDT, FYEKMQ (reference sequence). V dropped 5 bases and J dropped 3; count of bases not matched to a gene: 23. CDR3 length equals 20 residues.

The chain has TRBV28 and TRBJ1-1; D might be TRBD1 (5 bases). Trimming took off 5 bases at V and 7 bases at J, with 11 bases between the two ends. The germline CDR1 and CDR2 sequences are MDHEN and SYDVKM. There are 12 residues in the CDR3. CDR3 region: CASSVGGFEAFF. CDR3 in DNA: TGTGCCAGCAGTGTCGGGGGGTTTGAAGCTTTCTTT.

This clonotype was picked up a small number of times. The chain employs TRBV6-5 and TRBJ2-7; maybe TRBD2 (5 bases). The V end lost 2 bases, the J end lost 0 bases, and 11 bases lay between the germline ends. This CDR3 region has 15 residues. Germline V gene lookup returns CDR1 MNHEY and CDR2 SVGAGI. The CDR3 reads CASSYSRTSSYEQYF. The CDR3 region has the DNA TGTGCCAGCAGTTACAGCAGGACTTCCTCCTACGAGCAGTACTTC.

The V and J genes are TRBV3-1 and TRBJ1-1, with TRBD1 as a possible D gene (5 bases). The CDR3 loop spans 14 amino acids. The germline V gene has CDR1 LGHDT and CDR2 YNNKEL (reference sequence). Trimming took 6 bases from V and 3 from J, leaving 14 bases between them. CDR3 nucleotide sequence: TGTGCCAGCAGGGCCAGGGACGGGGACACTGAAGCTTTCTTT. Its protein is CASRARDGDTEAFF.

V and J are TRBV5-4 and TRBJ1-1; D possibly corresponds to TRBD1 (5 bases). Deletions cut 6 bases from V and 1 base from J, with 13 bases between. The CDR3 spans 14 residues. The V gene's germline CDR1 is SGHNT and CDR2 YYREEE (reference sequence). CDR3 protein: CASMGGMWNTEAFF. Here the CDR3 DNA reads TGTGCCAGCATGGGGGGTATGTGGAACACTGAAGCTTTCTTT. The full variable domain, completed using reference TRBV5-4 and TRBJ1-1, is ETGVTQSPTHLIKTRGQQVTLRCSSQSGHNTVSWYQQALGQGPQFIFQYYREEENGRGNFPPRFSGLQFPNYSSELNVNALELDDSALYLCASMGGMWNTEAFFGQGTRLTVV.

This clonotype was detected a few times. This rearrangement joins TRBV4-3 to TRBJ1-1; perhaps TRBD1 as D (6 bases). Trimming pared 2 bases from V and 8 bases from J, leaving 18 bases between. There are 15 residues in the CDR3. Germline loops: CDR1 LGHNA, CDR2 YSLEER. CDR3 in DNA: TGCGCCAGCAGCCAAAGAAGAGACAGGCCGCTAGAAGCTTTCTTT. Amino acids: CASSQRRDRPLEAFF.

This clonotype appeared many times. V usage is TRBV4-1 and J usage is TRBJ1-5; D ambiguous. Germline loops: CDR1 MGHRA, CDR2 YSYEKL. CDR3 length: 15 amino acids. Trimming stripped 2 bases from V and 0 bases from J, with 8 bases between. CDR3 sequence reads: CASSQLDGSNQPQHF. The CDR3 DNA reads TGCGCCAGCAGCCAACTGGACGGTAGCAATCAGCCCCAGCATTTT.

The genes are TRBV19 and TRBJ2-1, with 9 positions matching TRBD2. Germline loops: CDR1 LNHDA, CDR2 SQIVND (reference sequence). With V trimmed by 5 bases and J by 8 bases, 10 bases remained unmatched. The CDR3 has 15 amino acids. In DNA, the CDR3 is TGTGCCAGTAGTCGTGGGCGGGAGGGCCGAGATGAGCAGTTCTTC. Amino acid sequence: CASSRGREGRDEQFF.

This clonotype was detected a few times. This chain's CDR3 is CASSTLGSEQYF. In DNA form, the CDR3 reads TGTGCCAGCAGTACCCTTGGTAGCGAGCAGTACTTC. The chain combines TRBV6-6 with TRBJ2-7, with unresolved D. V dropped 5 bases and J dropped 6 bases, with 11 bases sitting between them. CDR1 is MNHNY and CDR2 is SVGAGI in the germline V gene (reference sequence). The CDR3 runs 12 residues.

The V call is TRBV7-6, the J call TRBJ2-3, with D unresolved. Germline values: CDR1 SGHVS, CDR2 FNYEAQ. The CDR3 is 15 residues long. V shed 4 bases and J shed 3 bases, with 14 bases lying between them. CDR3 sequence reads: CASSSPGPGTDTQYF. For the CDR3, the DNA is TGTGCCAGCAGCTCTCCGGGTCCCGGGACAGATACGCAGTATTTT.

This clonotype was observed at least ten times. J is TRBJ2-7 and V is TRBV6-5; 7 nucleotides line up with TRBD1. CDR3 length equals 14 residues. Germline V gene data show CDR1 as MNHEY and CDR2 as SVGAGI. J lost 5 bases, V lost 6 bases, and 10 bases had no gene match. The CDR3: CASSLTTGAHEQYF. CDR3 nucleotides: TGTGCCAGCAGCCTCACTACAGGGGCCCACGAGCAGTACTTC.

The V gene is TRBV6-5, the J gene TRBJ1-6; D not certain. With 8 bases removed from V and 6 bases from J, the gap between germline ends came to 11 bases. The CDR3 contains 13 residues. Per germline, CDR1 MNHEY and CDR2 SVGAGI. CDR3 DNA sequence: TGTGCCAGCTATGCGGGTGTTAATTCACCCCTCCACTTT. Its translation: CASYAGVNSPLHF.

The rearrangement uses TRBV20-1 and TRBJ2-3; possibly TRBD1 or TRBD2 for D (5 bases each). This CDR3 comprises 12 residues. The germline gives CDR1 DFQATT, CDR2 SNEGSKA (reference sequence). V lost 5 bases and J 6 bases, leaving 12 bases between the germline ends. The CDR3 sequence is CSAPREGDTQYF. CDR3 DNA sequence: TGCAGTGCTCCGCGAGAGGGGGATACGCAGTATTTT.